These 10 T cell receptor beta chains came from one sample sequenced in a study of T cells in Graves' hyperthyroidism and ophthalmopathy. TCR beta CDR3 sequences were amplified from RNA transcripts. Primed by the HTBI set, a first-round RT-PCR was run on the TCR CDR3. TCRdb redid the calling of the multiplex PCR reads with MiXCR, one entry per CDR3 protein. The table shows 500,000 to 600,000 distinct CDR3 sequences, with more than 45% occurring only once. Sequencing was performed on peripheral blood or thyroid tissue (not recorded which). The receptors originated from an adult woman with Graves' disease, either hyperthyroidism or ophthalmopathy (not recorded which).

This sequence joins TRBV6-5 and TRBJ1-1, with 7 bases that match TRBD1. Germline V gene data show CDR1 as MNHEY and CDR2 as SVGAGI. The J segment lost 0 bases and the V segment lost 2 bases, leaving 3 bases of the junction unmatched. The length of the CDR3 is 15 residues. The DNA for the CDR3 is TGTGCCAGCAGTTACCGACAGGGTGTGAACACTGAAGCTTTCTTT. Translated, it gives CASSYRQGVNTEAFF.

This clonotype occurred a few times. The V and J genes are TRBV19 and TRBJ1-5, with a possible D match to TRBD1 (5 bases). Germline V gives CDR1 LNHDA, CDR2 SQIVND (reference sequence). This CDR3 is 17 amino acids long. Trimming removed 11 bases from V and 2 bases from J, with 25 bases in between. In DNA form, the CDR3 reads TGTGCCTGGAGCCCCTCGTGGAGGGACGACGGCAATCAGCCCCAGCATTTT. Translation: CAWSPSWRDDGNQPQHF.

The V gene is TRBV29-1, the J gene TRBJ1-1; 7 positions agree with TRBD1. Trimming removed 4 bases from V and 4 bases from J; junction bases left unmatched: 3. The CDR3 spans 12 residues. Germline CDR1 reads SQVTM; CDR2 reads ANQGSEA. The CDR3 DNA follows: TGCAGCGTTGTTCAGGGGGTCACTGAAGCTTTCTTT. As protein: CSVVQGVTEAFF.

This clonotype was counted ten times or more. V and J are TRBV25-1 and TRBJ1-6; D gene ambiguous. The CDR3 spans 16 residues. V was pared by 3 bases and J by 5 bases, with 14 bases between. Per germline, CDR1 MGHDK and CDR2 SYGVNS. The CDR3 sequence is CASSDHRVWDNSPLHF. CDR3 in DNA: TGTGCCAGCAGTGACCATAGAGTATGGGATAATTCACCCCTCCACTTT.

V is TRBV10-2 and J is TRBJ1-2; 11 bases map to TRBD1. V lost 2 bases and J lost 0; bases outside the gene matches: 2. This CDR3 has 16 amino acids. Germline V gene lookup returns CDR1 WSHSY and CDR2 SAAADI. As DNA, the CDR3 is TGCGCCAGCAGTGAGCCGGGACAGGGGGCTAACTATGGCTACACCTTC. Protein sequence: CASSEPGQGANYGYTF.

The rearrangement links TRBV15 to TRBJ2-7; the D call may be TRBD1 or TRBD2 (5 bases each). V was shortened by 3 bases and J by 3 bases, with 15 bases between the two germline ends. Germline values: CDR1 LNHNV, CDR2 YYDKDF (reference sequence). The CDR3 loop spans 15 amino acids. The CDR3 DNA is TGTGCCACCAGCAGCGTAGGGACCGACGACTACGAGCAGTACTTC. Translated, it gives CATSSVGTDDYEQYF.

This clonotype was detected a few times. The chain uses TRBV11-2 and TRBJ1-4; TRBD1 might be the D (6 bases). Germline CDR1 SGHAT, CDR2 FQNNGV. The CDR3 extends over 14 amino acids. Trimming left V 3 bases short and J 12 bases short, with 17 bases between. CDR3 residues: CASSLAPQGGELFF. CDR3 sequence (DNA): TGTGCCAGCAGCTTGGCCCCACAGGGAGGTGAACTGTTTTTT. Full variable domain (missing parts from reference TRBV11-2 and TRBJ1-4): EAGVAQSPRYKIIEKRQSVAFWCNPISGHATLYWYQQILGQGPKLLIQFQNNGVVDDSQLPKDRFSAERLKGVDSTLKIQPAKLEDSAVYLCASSLAPQGGELFFGSGTQLSVL.

This clonotype was counted a few times. The J gene is TRBJ1-6, the V gene TRBV9, with D hard to call. Germline loops: CDR1 SGDLS, CDR2 YYNGEE. Trimming took off 4 bases at V and 7 bases at J, with 3 bases between the two ends. CDR3 length: 11 amino acids. This CDR3 reads CASSINSPLHF. The CDR3 bases are TGTGCCAGCAGCATAAATTCACCCCTCCACTTT.

This clonotype was recorded at least ten times. The J gene is TRBJ1-2, the V gene TRBV20-1; TRBD1 matches at 8 bases. Germline V gene data show CDR1 as DFQATT and CDR2 as SNEGSKA (reference sequence). V lost 0 bases to trimming and J lost 3 bases; unmatched junction nucleotides: 6. The CDR3 totals 15 residues. The CDR3 is CSAREVSGGHYGYTF. The CDR3 coding sequence is TGCAGTGCTAGAGAGGTTTCAGGGGGCCACTATGGCTACACCTTC.

This clonotype was seen ten or more times. J is TRBJ1-2 and V is TRBV12-3 or TRBV12-4; D not certain. V was shortened by 5 bases and J by 0 bases, with 10 bases between the two germline ends. The CDR3 spans 14 residues. CDR3 region: CASSRGDSNYGYTF. The CDR3 region has the DNA TGTGCCAGCAGTCGGGGAGATTCTAACTATGGCTACACCTTC.